The clone carrying this T cell receptor (beta chain) was counted ten times or more. The V and J ends lost 2 bases and 1 base respectively, with 7 bases between them. Germline V gives CDR1 SGHKS, CDR2 YYEKEE (reference sequence). The CDR3 consists of 13 residues. The CDR3 regions of TCR beta were amplified from RNA transcripts. HTBI primers were employed in a first-round RT-PCR of the TCR CDR3. TCRdb fed the multiplex PCR reads into MiXCR, producing one record per CDR3 protein. The repertoire holds about 290,000 distinct CDR3 sequences, with about 17% as singletons. The sample belongs to a study of T cells in Graves' hyperthyroidism and ophthalmopathy. On the study more broadly: The authors collected peripheral blood at initial diagnosis, before any treatment.

The sequence derives from a woman aged 55-70 years with Graves' ophthalmopathy. The specimen was blood. This chain connects TRBV5-5 to TRBJ2-7, with TRBD1 as a possible D gene (6 bases). The CDR3 loop reads CASSFRGSYEQYF. For the CDR3, the DNA is TGTGCCAGCAGCTTCAGGGGATCCTACGAGCAGTACTTC.